The 21 T cell receptor beta chains reported below all come from one sample, sequenced in a study of T cells in Graves' hyperthyroidism and ophthalmopathy. There were TCR beta CDR3 regions amplified from RNA transcripts. Initially, a first-round RT-PCR of the TCR CDR3 employed the HTBI primer set. TCRdb re-called the multiplex PCR reads with MiXCR, one entry per CDR3 protein. The sample carries over 350,000 distinct CDR3 sequences, more than 12% recorded once. The sample comprised blood. Receptors were obtained from a man in his fifties with Graves' ophthalmopathy.

The chain joins TRBV27 to TRBJ2-7, with D perhaps assigned TRBD1 or TRBD2 (7 bases each). Per the germline V gene, CDR1 is MNHEY and CDR2 is SMNVEV (reference sequence). The CDR3 is 15 amino acids. Trimming removed 8 bases at V and 3 bases at J, with 20 bases between. The DNA for the CDR3 is TGTGCCAGCGCGAGGGGGCGGGAGTACGGCTACGAGCAGTACTTC. Translated: CASARGREYGYEQYF.

The V gene is TRBV19, the J gene TRBJ1-2; TRBD1 agrees at 9 bases. Trimming cost V 7 bases and J 8 bases; bases outside gene matches: 8. Germline CDR1 is LNHDA and CDR2 is SQIVND (reference sequence). This CDR3 is built from 13 residues. CDR3 coding DNA: TGTGCCAGTACCGGGACAGGGTTCGAAGGCTACACCTTC. Amino acid sequence: CASTGTGFEGYTF.

This clonotype has at least ten counts. CDR3 residues: CSASTGQPYEQYF. The CDR3, as DNA: TGCAGTGCTTCGACAGGTCAACCCTACGAGCAGTACTTC. The V call is TRBV20-1, the J call TRBJ2-7, with D possibly TRBD1 on 6 matching bases. The CDR3 contains 13 residues. CDR1 DFQATT and CDR2 SNEGSKA come from the germline V gene (reference sequence). V shed 5 bases and J shed 2 bases, with 13 bases lying between them.

This clonotype was found many times. The CDR3 region is CASRKGQVSPDSYEQYF. CDR3 DNA: TGTGCCAGCAGGAAGGGGCAGGTGAGCCCCGACTCCTACGAGCAGTACTTC. This chain joins TRBV28 and TRBJ2-7; D may be TRBD1 (5 bases). Germline CDR1 reads MDHEN; CDR2 reads SYDVKM. The CDR3 is 17 residues long. The ends were cut back, 6 bases at V and 0 bases at J, with 21 bases in the middle.

This clonotype was seen many times. The rearrangement uses TRBV10-3 and TRBJ2-7, with TRBD1 identical over 10 bases. CDR1 and CDR2 from the germline V gene are ENHRY and SYGVKD. There are 15 residues in the CDR3. Germline trimming cut 1 base from V and 4 bases from J; bases unmatched to any gene: 4. This CDR3 reads CAISEFAGQGYEQYF. CDR3 DNA: TGTGCCATCAGTGAGTTTGCGGGACAGGGGTACGAGCAGTACTTC.

This chain uses TRBV30 with TRBJ2-3; the match to TRBD1 covers 7 bases. The CDR3 is 13 residues long. From germline, CDR1 is GTSNPN and CDR2 SVGIG (reference sequence). V was pared by 5 bases and J by 5 bases, with 7 bases of the junction left unmatched. This CDR3 is CAWATGSGDTQYF. DNA for the CDR3: TGTGCCTGGGCGACAGGGAGTGGAGATACGCAGTATTTT.

This clonotype appeared many times. The chain combines TRBV5-1 with TRBJ2-3; possibly TRBD2 for D (6 bases). With 6 bases removed from V and 3 bases from J, the gap between germline ends came to 23 bases. Germline CDR1 reads SGHRS; CDR2 reads YFSETQ. The CDR3 has 17 residues. CDR3 amino acids: CASNPTSNKGGTDTQYF. DNA of the CDR3: TGCGCCAGCAACCCCACATCCAACAAGGGAGGTACAGATACGCAGTATTTT.

This clonotype was counted only a few times. V is TRBV24-1 and J is TRBJ2-1; 7 bases fit TRBD1. The CDR3 extends over 15 amino acids. The germline V gene has CDR1 KGHDR and CDR2 SFDVKD. J was trimmed by 5 bases and V by 1 base; bases with no gene match: 4. The CDR3 DNA follows: TGTGCCACCAGTGATTTTAGGACAGGAGACAATGAGCAGTTCTTC. It encodes CATSDFRTGDNEQFF.

The table lists this clonotype with many counts. The rearrangement uses TRBV11-2 and TRBJ2-7, with 13 bases identical to TRBD2. Trimming at V came to 3 bases and at J to 2 bases, leaving 7 bases not matched to a gene. This CDR3 comprises 17 residues. Germline V gives CDR1 SGHAT, CDR2 FQNNGV. In DNA, the CDR3 is TGTGCCAGCAGCTTCCGGACTAGCGGGAGCTCGGCCTACGAGCAGTACTTC. Protein: CASSFRTSGSSAYEQYF.

This clonotype was observed a single time. The chain links TRBV19 to TRBJ2-1; tentative D call: TRBD2 (5 bases). V lost 7 bases, J lost 2 bases, and 15 bases lay in between. CDR1 and CDR2 from the germline V gene are LNHDA and SQIVND (reference sequence). The CDR3 contains 15 residues. CDR3 nucleotide sequence: TGTGCCAGTACCGAAACTAGTCGAACCTACAATGAGCAGTTCTTC. Residues: CASTETSRTYNEQFF.

This clonotype was counted ten times or more. The J gene is TRBJ1-6, the V gene TRBV18; D is ambiguous. Trimming took off 5 bases at V and 9 bases at J, with 17 bases between the two ends. The germline V gene encodes CDR1 KGHSH and CDR2 LQKENI. This CDR3 is 15 amino acids long. CDR3 residues: CASSSTQEGRSPLHF. The CDR3 nucleotides are TGTGCCAGCTCATCCACCCAGGAGGGTCGTTCACCCCTCCACTTT. Supplemented by reference TRBV18 and TRBJ1-6, the full variable domain reads NAGVMQNPRHLVRRRGQEARLRCSPMKGHSHVYWYRQLPEEGLKFMVYLQKENIIDESGMPKERFSAEFPKEGPSILRIQQVVRGDSAAYFCASSSTQEGRSPLHFGNGTRLTVT.

V is TRBV29-1 and J is TRBJ1-6, with a possible D match to TRBD1 (5 bases). CDR1 is SQVTM and CDR2 is ANQGSEA in the germline V gene. The CDR3 is 13 residues long. Trimming took 5 bases from V and 6 from J, leaving 11 bases between them. The CDR3 here is CSVRGGGNSPLHF. The CDR3 nucleotides read TGCAGCGTTCGGGGCGGGGGTAATTCACCCCTCCACTTT.

This clonotype is a singleton in its sample. The junction and the germline gene differ at one end; a read error may be behind it. CDR3: CASSHPTSGRVHEQLF. Here the CDR3 DNA reads TGTGCCAGCAGTCACCCAACTAGCGGGAGAGTCCATGAGCAGCTCTTC. The genes are TRBV6-2 or TRBV6-3 and TRBJ2-1, with TRBD2 identical over 11 bases. The CDR3 has 16 residues. Germline V gene data show CDR1 as MNHEY and CDR2 as SVGEGT.

V usage is TRBV6-5 and J usage is TRBJ1-3, with D unresolved. V lost 0 bases, J lost 1 base, and 4 bases lay in between. This CDR3 region has 14 residues. The V gene's germline CDR1 is MNHEY and CDR2 SVGAGI. The CDR3 loop is CASSYSDSGNTIYF. The CDR3 region has the DNA TGTGCCAGCAGTTACTCGGATTCTGGAAACACCATATATTTT.

V is TRBV20-1 and J is TRBJ1-2, with 7 bases aligning to TRBD1. CDR1 and CDR2 from the germline V gene are DFQATT and SNEGSKA (reference sequence). This CDR3 has 13 residues. The J segment lost 5 bases and the V segment lost 4 bases, leaving 7 bases of the junction unmatched. CDR3 amino acids: CSAKGQAIYGYTF. The DNA of the CDR3 is TGCAGTGCTAAAGGACAGGCGATATATGGCTACACCTTC.

This clonotype was seen ten or more times. The rearrangement joins TRBV5-6 to TRBJ1-6; D unresolved. CDR1 is SGHDT, CDR2 YYEEEE, per germline. The CDR3 runs 12 residues. V was cut by 1 base and J by 9 bases, with 5 bases left in between. The CDR3 bases are TGTGCCAGCAGCTTGTTAGGTTCACCCCTCCACTTT. It specifies CASSLLGSPLHF.

This chain joins TRBV6-9 and TRBJ2-2, with TRBD2 identical over 11 bases. V lost 3 bases, J lost 9 bases, and 15 bases stayed unmatched. The CDR3 loop spans 18 amino acids. Germline V gives CDR1 MNHGY, CDR2 SVAAGI. The DNA for the CDR3 is TGTGCCAGCAGTTACCCGCCGGGGGGACTAGCGGAATGGCGGGAGCTGTTTTTT. Translated, it gives CASSYPPGGLAEWRELFF.

The chain employs TRBV10-3 and TRBJ2-1; D unclear. Germline lookup yields CDR1 ENHRY and CDR2 SYGVKD. The CDR3 length is 14 residues. The V end lost 7 bases, the J end lost 0 bases, and 10 bases lay between the germline ends. CDR3 region: CAIKGHSSYNEQFF. The CDR3 coding sequence is TGTGCCATCAAGGGCCATAGCTCCTACAATGAGCAGTTCTTC.

This clonotype was picked up many times. The rearrangement links TRBV29-1 to TRBJ1-1, with 7 bases aligning to TRBD1. The germline V gene encodes CDR1 SQVTM and CDR2 ANQGSEA. This CDR3 has 12 amino acids. The junction had 4 bases not matched to a gene; V was cut back by 4 bases and J by 5 bases. CDR3 region: CSVAQGSTEAFF. The DNA of the CDR3 is TGCAGCGTTGCACAGGGGAGTACTGAAGCTTTCTTT. The whole variable domain, filled in from reference TRBV29-1 and TRBJ1-1, reads SAVISQKPSRDICQRGTSLTIQCQVDSQVTMMFWYRQQPGQSLTLIATANQGSEATYESGFVIDKFPISRPNLTFSTLTVSNMSPEDSSIYLCSVAQGSTEAFFGQGTRLTVV.

The chain joins TRBV20-1 to TRBJ2-1; 9 nucleotides match TRBD2. The J call may not be correct, given that the DNA end is closer to TRBJ2-7. Germline assignment: CDR1 DFQATT and CDR2 SNEGSKA (reference sequence). The CDR3 has 14 amino acids. CDR3 protein: CSAVGSGSRNEQYF. The CDR3, as DNA: TGCAGTGCCGTCGGTAGCGGGAGTCGGAATGAGCAGTACTTC.

The sample holds many counts of this clonotype. At one end, the junction sequence differs from germline, possibly due to a read error. J is TRBJ2-3 and V is TRBV2; possibly TRBD1 for D (6 bases). The V gene's germline CDR1 is SNHLY and CDR2 FYNNEI. The CDR3 contains 16 residues. CDR3 residues: CASSAVAGAVTDTRYF. The CDR3 region has the DNA TGTGCCAGCAGTGCGGTCGCAGGGGCCGTGACAGATACGCGGTATTTT.